One sample yielded the 10 T cell receptor beta chains listed below, sequenced in a study of CD8+ T cells in alopecia areata. Treatment given: oral pan-JAK inhibitor, 5-10 mg twice daily. Extraction and reverse transcription of RNA yielded cDNA as the sequencing template. Profiling relied on immunoSEQ multiplex PCR, and the TCRdb table lists in-frame clones only, not all of them. The sample lists 130,000 to 150,000 clones, roughly four fifths seen once, with roughly 25% in the top ten. The material sequenced was CD8+ T cells sorted from blood, taken at week 4, from a patient treated with tofacitinib. These TCRs come from a human donor with alopecia areata.

The chain couples TRBV18 to TRBJ2-1, with TRBD1 identical over 7 bases. The CDR3 runs 18 residues. J gave up 0 bases and V 1 base, and 9 bases lay outside the gene matches. In germline, CDR1 is KGHSH, CDR2 LQKENI. The CDR3 nucleotides read TGTGCCAGCTCACCACGCGACAGGGTCAAAACCTCCTACAATGAGCAGTTCTTC. Protein sequence: CASSPRDRVKTSYNEQFF.

The V and J genes are TRBV5-1 and TRBJ2-2; 9 nucleotides agree with TRBD2. J gave up 6 bases and V 4 bases, and 7 bases lay outside the gene matches. Germline lookup yields CDR1 SGHRS and CDR2 YFSETQ. The CDR3 has 15 residues. This CDR3 is CASSPAGGPAGELFF. The DNA of the CDR3 is TGCGCCAGCAGCCCGGCGGGGGGGCCGGCCGGGGAGCTGTTTTTT.

The chain recombines TRBV5-1 with TRBJ2-1, with 7 bases matching TRBD2. This CDR3 is 17 amino acids long. Trimming at V came to 0 bases and at J to 0 bases, leaving 6 bases not matched to a gene. Per germline, CDR1 SGHRS and CDR2 YFSETQ. The CDR3 DNA follows: TGCGCCAGCAGCTTGGAAGGCTCGGGGGGCTCCTACAATGAGCAGTTCTTC. Encoded protein: CASSLEGSGGSYNEQFF.

The J gene is TRBJ2-7, the V gene TRBV19; TRBD1 aligns across 10 bases. Germline CDR1 LNHDA, CDR2 SQIVND (reference sequence). The V segment lost 5 bases and the J segment 5 bases; nucleotides outside the gene matches: 6. The CDR3 is 14 amino acids. CDR3 bases: TGTGCCAGTAGTGCCGACGGGACAGGGGACGAGCAGTACTTC. As protein: CASSADGTGDEQYF.

The chain carries TRBV23-1 and TRBJ2-5; TRBD1 or TRBD2 may be the D gene (5 bases each). TRBV23-1 is flagged as an ORF with uncertain function. V lost 0 bases to trimming and J lost 1 base, with 9 bases between them. The CDR3 has 15 residues. This CDR3 reads CASSQSWDGQETQYF. CDR3 bases: TGCGCCAGCAGTCAATCTTGGGACGGCCAAGAGACCCAGTACTTC.

The rearrangement joins TRBV7-2 to TRBJ2-3; no firm D call. The CDR3 length is 16 residues. Per germline, CDR1 SGHTA and CDR2 FQGNSA. V gave up 1 base and J gave up 0 bases, with 11 bases separating them. CDR3 loop: CASSLGPRLSTDTQYF. CDR3 nucleotides: TGTGCCAGCAGCTTAGGACCGCGACTTAGCACAGATACGCAGTATTTT.

This chain links TRBV7-9 with TRBJ2-7; tentatively, D is TRBD1 or TRBD2 (5 bases each). This CDR3 comprises 16 residues. In germline, CDR1 is SEHNR, CDR2 FQNEAQ (reference sequence). V lost 5 bases and J lost 2, with 19 bases in between. CDR3 coding DNA: TGTGCCAGCAGCCCGCCTTCCGGGACCGAAACCTACGAGCAGTACTTC. This sequence encodes CASSPPSGTETYEQYF.

The rearrangement links TRBV4-3 to TRBJ2-6; tentatively, D is TRBD1 (5 bases). V was pared by 0 bases and J by 2 bases, with 8 bases between. CDR3 length: 16 residues. Germline V gene lookup returns CDR1 LGHNA and CDR2 YSLEER. The CDR3 DNA sequence: TGCGCCAGCAGCCAAGACAGGGCTCCTGGGGCCAACGTCCTGACTTTC. It yields the protein CASSQDRAPGANVLTF.

This clone was observed a few times. This sequence joins TRBV27 and TRBJ1-1; 9 bases map to TRBD1. CDR1 and CDR2 (germline): MNHEY, SMNVEV (reference sequence). This CDR3 comprises 15 residues. The V and J ends lost 2 bases and 5 bases, in that order; junction bases with no gene match: 6. In DNA, the CDR3 is TGTGCCAGCAGTTTAATGGGGACAGGGCGGACTGAAGCTTTCTTT. This gives the protein CASSLMGTGRTEAFF.

This clone occurred once. The CDR3: CASSRGGAKTQYF. The CDR3 bases are TGTGCCAGCAGCCGAGGGGGCGCAAAGACCCAGTACTTC. The chain combines TRBV6-5 with TRBJ2-5; 7 bases are a match to TRBD1. With 6 bases clipped from V and 6 bases from J, the junction kept 7 bases outside the gene matches. Germline V gene sequence: CDR1 MNHEY, CDR2 SVGAGI. The CDR3 contains 13 residues.